The rows below give T cell receptor beta chains drawn from one sample of a study of CD8 T cells in Susac syndrome. TCRdb fed the immunoSEQ multiplex PCR reads into MiXCR, producing one record per CDR3 protein. Among 330,000 or so distinct CDR3 sequences listed, around nine tenths were seen once. The sequenced material came from CD8+ T cells from PBMCs. The receptor source for this set is a human donor with multiple sclerosis. Each CDR3 is given with its conserved first and last residue. The order of the fields is V gene, J gene, CDR3 protein.

>TRBV12-3/TRBV12-4|TRBJ2-5
CASSLTGSQETQYF
>TRBV9|TRBJ2-1
CASTGGSGSINEQFF
>TRBV5-1|TRBJ1-6
CASSPNGGNSPLHF
>TRBV5-4|TRBJ2-1
CASNPIGDSYNEQFF
>TRBV28|TRBJ2-1
CASSSLTISGRPQEQFF
>TRBV27|TRBJ1-2
CASSSDRRNYGYTF
>TRBV7-3|TRBJ2-2
CASSLAGSLTGELFF
>TRBV12-3/TRBV12-4|TRBJ1-5
CASSPFGSDQPQHF
>TRBV4-2|TRBJ2-7
CASSQVLGSSSYEQYF
>TRBV2|TRBJ2-3
CASSEGGRGATDTQYF
>TRBV9|TRBJ1-3
CASSVGGTAFGNTIYF
>TRBV4-1|TRBJ2-2
CASSQGNRVPGELFF
>TRBV29-1|TRBJ1-2
CSVEGDRGPGYTF
>TRBV9|TRBJ2-7
CASSPTGTGGEEQYF
>TRBV29-1|TRBJ2-7
CSGRLDGQSSYEQYF
>TRBV20-1|TRBJ2-3
CSAIATGLSTDTQYF
>TRBV29-1|TRBJ1-2
CSVEEGRGYGYTF
>TRBV4-3|TRBJ2-1
CASSQEVPPAGYNEQFF